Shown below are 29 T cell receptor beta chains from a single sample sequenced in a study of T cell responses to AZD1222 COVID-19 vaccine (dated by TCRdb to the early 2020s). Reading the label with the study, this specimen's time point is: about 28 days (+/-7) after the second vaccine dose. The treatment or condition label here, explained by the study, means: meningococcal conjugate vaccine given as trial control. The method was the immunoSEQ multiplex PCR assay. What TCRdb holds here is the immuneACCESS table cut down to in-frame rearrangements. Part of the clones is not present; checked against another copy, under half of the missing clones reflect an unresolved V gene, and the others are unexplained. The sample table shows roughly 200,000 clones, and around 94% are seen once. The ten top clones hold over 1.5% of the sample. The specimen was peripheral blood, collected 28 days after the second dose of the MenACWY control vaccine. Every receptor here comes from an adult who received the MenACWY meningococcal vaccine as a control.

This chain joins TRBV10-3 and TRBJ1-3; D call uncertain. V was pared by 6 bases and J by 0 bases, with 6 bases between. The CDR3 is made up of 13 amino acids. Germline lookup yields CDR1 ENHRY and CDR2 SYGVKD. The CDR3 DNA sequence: TGTGCCATCAGGGGGTCCTCTGGAAACACCATATATTTT. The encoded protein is CAIRGSSGNTIYF.

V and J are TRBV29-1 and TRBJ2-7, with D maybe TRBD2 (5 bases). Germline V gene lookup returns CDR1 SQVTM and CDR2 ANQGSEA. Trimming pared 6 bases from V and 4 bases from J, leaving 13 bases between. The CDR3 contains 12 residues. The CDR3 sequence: CSVTGKPYEQYF. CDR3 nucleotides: TGCAGCGTAACCGGGAAACCATACGAGCAGTACTTC.

For the CDR3, the DNA is TGTGCCAGCAGCCGTAACAGGGGGGGTAATGAAAAACTGTTTTTT. It yields the protein CASSRNRGGNEKLFF. The chain recombines TRBV6-5 with TRBJ1-4, with 8 bases fitting TRBD1. The CDR3 consists of 15 residues. Trimming at V came to 6 bases and at J to 4 bases, leaving 7 bases not matched to a gene. Germline CDR1 MNHEY, CDR2 SVGAGI.

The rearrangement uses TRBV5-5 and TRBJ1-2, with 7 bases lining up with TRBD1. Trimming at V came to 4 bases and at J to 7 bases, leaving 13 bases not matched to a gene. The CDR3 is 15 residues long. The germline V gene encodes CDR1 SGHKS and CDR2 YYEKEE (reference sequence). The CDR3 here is CASSVALRGIGGYTF. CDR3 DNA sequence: TGTGCCAGCAGCGTAGCCCTCAGGGGGATAGGTGGCTACACCTTC.

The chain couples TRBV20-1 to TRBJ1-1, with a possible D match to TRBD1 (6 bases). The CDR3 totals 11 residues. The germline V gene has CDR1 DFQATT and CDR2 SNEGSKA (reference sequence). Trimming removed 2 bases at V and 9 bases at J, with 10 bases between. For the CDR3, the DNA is TGCAGTGCTAGAACACAGGGACAAGCTTTCTTT. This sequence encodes CSARTQGQAFF.

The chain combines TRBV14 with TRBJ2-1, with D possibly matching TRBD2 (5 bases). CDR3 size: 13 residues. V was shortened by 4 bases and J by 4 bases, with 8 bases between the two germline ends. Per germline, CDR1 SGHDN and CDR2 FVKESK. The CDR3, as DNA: TGTGCCAGCAGCCGTTGGGAGTACAATGAGCAGTTCTTC. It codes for CASSRWEYNEQFF.

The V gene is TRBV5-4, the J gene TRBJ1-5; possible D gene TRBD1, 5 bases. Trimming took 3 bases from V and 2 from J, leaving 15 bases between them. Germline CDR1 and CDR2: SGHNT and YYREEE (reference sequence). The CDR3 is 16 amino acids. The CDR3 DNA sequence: TGTGCCAGCAGCTCGGGGCCGCGGACCGGCAATCAGCCCCAGCATTTT. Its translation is CASSSGPRTGNQPQHF.

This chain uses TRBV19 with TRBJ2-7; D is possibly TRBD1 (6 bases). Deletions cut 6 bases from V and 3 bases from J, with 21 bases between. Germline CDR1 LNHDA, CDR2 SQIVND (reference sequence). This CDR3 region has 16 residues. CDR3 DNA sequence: TGTGCCAGTAGCAGCCTCAACTCCGGGACACTCTACGAGCAGTACTTC. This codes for CASSSLNSGTLYEQYF. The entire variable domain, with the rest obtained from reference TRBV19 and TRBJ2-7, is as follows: DGGITQSPKYLFRKEGQNVTLSCEQNLNHDAMYWYRQDPGQGLRLIYYSQIVNDFQKGDIAEGYSVSREKKESFPLTVTSAQKNPTAFYLCASSSLNSGTLYEQYFGPGTRLTVT.

The chain's CDR3 is CAWSLRGLRGNTIYF. In DNA form, the CDR3 reads TGTGCCTGGAGTCTCAGGGGTCTGCGGGGAAACACCATATATTTT. V is TRBV30 and J is TRBJ1-3, with D possibly TRBD1 on 6 matching bases. In germline, CDR1 is GTSNPN, CDR2 SVGIG (reference sequence). Trimming cost V 2 bases and J 4 bases, with 15 bases left between them. The CDR3 length is 15 residues.

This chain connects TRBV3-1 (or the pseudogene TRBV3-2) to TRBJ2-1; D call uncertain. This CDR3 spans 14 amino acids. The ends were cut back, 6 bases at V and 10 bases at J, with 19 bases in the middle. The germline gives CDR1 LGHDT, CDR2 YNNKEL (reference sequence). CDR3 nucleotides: TGTGCCAGCAGTCCGGAGTCGCGGATCCAGGAGCAGTTCTTC. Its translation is CASSPESRIQEQFF.

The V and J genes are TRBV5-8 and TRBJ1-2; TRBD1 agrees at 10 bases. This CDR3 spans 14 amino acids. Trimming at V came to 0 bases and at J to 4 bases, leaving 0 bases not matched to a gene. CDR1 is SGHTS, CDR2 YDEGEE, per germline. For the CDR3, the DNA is TGTGCCAGCAGCTTGGGGGACAGGGGCTATGGCTACACCTTC. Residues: CASSLGDRGYGYTF.

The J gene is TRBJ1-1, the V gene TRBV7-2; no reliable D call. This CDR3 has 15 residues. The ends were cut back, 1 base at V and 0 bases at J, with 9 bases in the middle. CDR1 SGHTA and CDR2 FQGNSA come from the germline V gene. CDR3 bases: TGTGCCAGCAGCTTAGTTATGGGTGTGAACACTGAAGCTTTCTTT. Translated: CASSLVMGVNTEAFF.

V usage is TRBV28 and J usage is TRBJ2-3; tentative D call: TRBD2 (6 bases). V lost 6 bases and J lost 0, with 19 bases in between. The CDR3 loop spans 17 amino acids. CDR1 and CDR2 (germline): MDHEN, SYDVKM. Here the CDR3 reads CASSPTALGGSTDTQYF. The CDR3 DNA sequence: TGTGCCAGCAGCCCTACCGCACTGGGGGGTAGCACAGATACGCAGTATTTT. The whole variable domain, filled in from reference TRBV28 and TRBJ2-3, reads DVKVTQSSRYLVKRTGEKVFLECVQDMDHENMFWYRQDPGLGLRLIYFSYDVKMKEKGDIPEGYSVSREKKERFSLILESASTNQTSMYLCASSPTALGGSTDTQYFGPGTRLTVL.

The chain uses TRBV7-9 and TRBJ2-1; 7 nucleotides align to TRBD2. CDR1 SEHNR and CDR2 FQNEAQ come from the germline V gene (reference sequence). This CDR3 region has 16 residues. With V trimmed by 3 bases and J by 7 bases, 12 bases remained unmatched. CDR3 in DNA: TGTGCCAGCAGCTTTCCGGCGGGGTGGCGGGGGAATGAGCAGTTCTTC. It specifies CASSFPAGWRGNEQFF.

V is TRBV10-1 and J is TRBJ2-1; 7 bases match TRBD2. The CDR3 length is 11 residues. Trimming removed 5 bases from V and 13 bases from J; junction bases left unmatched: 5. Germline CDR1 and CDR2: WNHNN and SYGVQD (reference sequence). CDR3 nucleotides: TGCGCCAGCAGTCTCCTGACTAGCCAGTTCTTC. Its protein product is CASSLLTSQFF.

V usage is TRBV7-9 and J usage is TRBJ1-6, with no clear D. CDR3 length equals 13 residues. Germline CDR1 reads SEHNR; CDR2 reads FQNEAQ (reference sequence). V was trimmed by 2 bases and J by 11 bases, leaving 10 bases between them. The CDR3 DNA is TGTGCCAGCAGCTTAACAGTCGGGACACCCCTCCACTTT. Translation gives CASSLTVGTPLHF.

CDR3 region: CASSIGIGLTEAFF. The CDR3 DNA reads as TGTGCCAGTAGTATAGGGATAGGTTTGACTGAAGCTTTCTTT. This chain connects TRBV19 to TRBJ1-1; no definite D call. The CDR3 consists of 14 residues. Germline loops: CDR1 LNHDA, CDR2 SQIVND (reference sequence). Trimming removed 1 base at V and 5 bases at J, with 11 bases between.

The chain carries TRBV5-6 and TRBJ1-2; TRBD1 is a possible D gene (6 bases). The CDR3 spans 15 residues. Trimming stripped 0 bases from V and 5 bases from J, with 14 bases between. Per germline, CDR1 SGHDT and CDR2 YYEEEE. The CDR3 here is CASSLALQGEYGYTF. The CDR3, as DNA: TGTGCCAGCAGCTTGGCCCTACAGGGAGAGTATGGCTACACCTTC.

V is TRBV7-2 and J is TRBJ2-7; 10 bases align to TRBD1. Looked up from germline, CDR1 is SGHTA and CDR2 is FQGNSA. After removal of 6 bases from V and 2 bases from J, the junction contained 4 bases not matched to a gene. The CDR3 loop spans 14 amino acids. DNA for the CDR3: TGTGCCAGCAGTCGTGACAGGGGGCCCTACGAGCAGTACTTC. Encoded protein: CASSRDRGPYEQYF.

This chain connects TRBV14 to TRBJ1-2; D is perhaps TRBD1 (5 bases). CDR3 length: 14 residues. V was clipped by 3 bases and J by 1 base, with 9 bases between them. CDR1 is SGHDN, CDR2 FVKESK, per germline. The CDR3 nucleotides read TGTGCCAGCAGCCAGACAGTTGTTAACTATGGCTACACCTTC. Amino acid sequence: CASSQTVVNYGYTF.

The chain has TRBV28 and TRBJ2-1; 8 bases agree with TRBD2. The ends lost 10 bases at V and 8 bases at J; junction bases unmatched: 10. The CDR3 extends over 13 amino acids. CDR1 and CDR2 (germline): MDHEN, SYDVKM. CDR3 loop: CATRRGGGDEQFF. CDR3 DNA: TGTGCCACCCGTCGGGGGGGTGGGGATGAGCAGTTCTTC.

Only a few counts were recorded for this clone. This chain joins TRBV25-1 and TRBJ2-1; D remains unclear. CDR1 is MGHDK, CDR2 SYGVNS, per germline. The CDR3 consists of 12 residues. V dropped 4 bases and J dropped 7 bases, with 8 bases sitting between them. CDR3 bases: TGTGCCAGCAGTGCACAGTTGAATGAGCAGTTCTTC. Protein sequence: CASSAQLNEQFF.

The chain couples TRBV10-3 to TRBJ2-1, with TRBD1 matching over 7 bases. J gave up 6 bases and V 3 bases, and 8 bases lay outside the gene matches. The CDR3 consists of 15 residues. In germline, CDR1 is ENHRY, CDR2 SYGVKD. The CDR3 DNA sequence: TGTGCCATCAGTGATTCCACAGGGGCGAGCAATGAGCAGTTCTTC. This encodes CAISDSTGASNEQFF.

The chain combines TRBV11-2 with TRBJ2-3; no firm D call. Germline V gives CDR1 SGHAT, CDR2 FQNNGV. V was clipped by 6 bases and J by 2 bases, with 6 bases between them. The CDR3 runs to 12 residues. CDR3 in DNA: TGTGCCAGCAGTCTATTCACAGATACGCAGTATTTT. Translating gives CASSLFTDTQYF.

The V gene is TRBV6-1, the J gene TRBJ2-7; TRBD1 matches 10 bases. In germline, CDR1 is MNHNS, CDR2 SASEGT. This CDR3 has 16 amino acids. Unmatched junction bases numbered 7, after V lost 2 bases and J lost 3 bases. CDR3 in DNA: TGTGCCAGCAGTGAATTCGGGACAGGGGTTAGCTACGAGCAGTACTTC. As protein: CASSEFGTGVSYEQYF.

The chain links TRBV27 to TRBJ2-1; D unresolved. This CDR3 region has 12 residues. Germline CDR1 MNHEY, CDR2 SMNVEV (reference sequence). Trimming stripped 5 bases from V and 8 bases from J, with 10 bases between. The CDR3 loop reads CASSTKRDEQFF. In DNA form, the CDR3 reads TGTGCCAGCAGTACAAAAAGGGATGAGCAGTTCTTC.

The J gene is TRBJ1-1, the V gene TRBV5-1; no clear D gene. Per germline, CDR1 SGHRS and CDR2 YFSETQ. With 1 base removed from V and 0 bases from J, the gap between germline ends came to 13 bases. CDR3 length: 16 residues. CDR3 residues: CASSLSVGMMNTEAFF. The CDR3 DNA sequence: TGCGCCAGCAGCTTGTCGGTGGGGATGATGAACACTGAAGCTTTCTTT. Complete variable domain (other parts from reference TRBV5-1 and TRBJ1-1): KAGVTQTPRYLIKTRGQQVTLSCSPISGHRSVSWYQQTPGQGLQFLFEYFSETQRNKGNFPGRFSGRQFSNSRSEMNVSTLELGDSALYLCASSLSVGMMNTEAFFGQGTRLTVV.

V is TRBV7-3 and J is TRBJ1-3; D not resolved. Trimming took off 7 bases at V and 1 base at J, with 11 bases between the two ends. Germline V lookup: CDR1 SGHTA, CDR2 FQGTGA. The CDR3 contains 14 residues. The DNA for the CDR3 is TGTGCCAGCACTTCGAAGCGTTCTGGAAACACCATATATTTT. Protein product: CASTSKRSGNTIYF.

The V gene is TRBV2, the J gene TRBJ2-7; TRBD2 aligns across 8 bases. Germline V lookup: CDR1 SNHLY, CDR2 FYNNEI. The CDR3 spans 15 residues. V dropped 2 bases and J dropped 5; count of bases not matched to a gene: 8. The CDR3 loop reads CASSELGREANEQYF. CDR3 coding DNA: TGTGCCAGCAGTGAACTCGGGCGGGAGGCCAACGAGCAGTACTTC. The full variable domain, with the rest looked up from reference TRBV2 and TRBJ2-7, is EPEVTQTPSHQVTQMGQEVILRCVPISNHLYFYWYRQILGQKVEFLVSFYNNEISEKSEIFDDQFSVERPDGSNFTLKIRSTKLEDSAMYFCASSELGREANEQYFGPGTRLTVT.